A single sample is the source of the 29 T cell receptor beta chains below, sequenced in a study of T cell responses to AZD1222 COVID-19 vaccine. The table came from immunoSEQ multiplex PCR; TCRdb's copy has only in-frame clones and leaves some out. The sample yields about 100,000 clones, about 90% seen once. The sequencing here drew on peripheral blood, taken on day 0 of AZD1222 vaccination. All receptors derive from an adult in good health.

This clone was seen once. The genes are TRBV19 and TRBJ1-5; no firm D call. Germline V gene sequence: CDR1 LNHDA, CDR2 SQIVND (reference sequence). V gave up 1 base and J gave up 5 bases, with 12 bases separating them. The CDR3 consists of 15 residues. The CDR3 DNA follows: TGTGCCAGTAGTATAGCGGACTTACAGTATCAGCCCCAGCATTTT. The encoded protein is CASSIADLQYQPQHF.

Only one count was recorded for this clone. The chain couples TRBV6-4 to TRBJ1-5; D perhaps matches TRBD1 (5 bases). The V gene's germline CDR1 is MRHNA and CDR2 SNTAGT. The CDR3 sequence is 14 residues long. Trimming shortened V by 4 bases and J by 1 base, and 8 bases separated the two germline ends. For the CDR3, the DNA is TGTGCCAGCAGTGTGCAGGGAAGCAATCAGCCCCAGCATTTT. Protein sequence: CASSVQGSNQPQHF.

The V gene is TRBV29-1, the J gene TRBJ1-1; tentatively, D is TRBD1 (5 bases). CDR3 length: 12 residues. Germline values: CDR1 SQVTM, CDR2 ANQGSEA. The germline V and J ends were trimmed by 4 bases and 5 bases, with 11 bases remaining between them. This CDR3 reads CSVAGGETEAFF. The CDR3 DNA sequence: TGCAGCGTTGCTGGGGGTGAAACTGAAGCTTTCTTT.

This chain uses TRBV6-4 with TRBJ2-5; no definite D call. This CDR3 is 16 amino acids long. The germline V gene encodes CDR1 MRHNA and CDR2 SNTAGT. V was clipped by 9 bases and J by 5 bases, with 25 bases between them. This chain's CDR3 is CARTMLILPPPETQYF. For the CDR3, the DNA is TGTGCCAGAACCATGCTCATTTTGCCACCCCCCGAGACCCAGTACTTC.

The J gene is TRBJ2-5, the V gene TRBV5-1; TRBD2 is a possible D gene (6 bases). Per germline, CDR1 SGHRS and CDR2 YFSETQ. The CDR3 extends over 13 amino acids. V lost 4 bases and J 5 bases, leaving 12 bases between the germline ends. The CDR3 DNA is TGCGCCAGCAGCCTGGAGGGGTCGGAGACCCAGTACTTC. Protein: CASSLEGSETQYF.

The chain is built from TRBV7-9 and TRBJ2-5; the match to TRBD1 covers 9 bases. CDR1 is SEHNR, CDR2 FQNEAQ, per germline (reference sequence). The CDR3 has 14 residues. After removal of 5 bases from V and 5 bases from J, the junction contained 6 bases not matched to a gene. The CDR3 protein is CASSRGQGLETQYF. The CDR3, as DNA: TGTGCCAGCAGCCGGGGACAGGGTTTGGAGACCCAGTACTTC.

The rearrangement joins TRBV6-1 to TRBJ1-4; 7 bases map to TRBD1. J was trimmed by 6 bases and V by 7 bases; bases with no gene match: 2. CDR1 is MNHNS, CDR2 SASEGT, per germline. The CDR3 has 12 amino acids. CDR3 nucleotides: TGTGCCAGCACCGACAGGGATGAAAAACTGTTTTTT. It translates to CASTDRDEKLFF.

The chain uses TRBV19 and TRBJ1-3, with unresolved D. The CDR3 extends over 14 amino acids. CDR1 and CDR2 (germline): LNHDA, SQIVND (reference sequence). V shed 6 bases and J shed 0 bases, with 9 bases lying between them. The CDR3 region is CASSGVSSGNTIYF. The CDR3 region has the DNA TGTGCCAGTAGCGGGGTGAGCTCTGGAAACACCATATATTTT.

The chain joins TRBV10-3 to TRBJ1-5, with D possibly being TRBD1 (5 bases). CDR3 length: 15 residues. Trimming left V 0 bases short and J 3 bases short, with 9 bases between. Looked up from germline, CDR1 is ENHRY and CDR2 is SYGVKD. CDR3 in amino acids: CAISESEGINQPQHF. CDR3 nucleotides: TGTGCCATCAGTGAGTCGGAGGGGATCAATCAGCCCCAGCATTTT.

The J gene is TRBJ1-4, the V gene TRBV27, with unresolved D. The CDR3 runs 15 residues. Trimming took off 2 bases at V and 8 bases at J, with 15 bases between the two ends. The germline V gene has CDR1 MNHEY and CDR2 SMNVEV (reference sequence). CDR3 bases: TGTGCCAGCAGTTTAATGAACAGTAGGGAGGAAAAACTGTTTTTT. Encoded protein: CASSLMNSREEKLFF.

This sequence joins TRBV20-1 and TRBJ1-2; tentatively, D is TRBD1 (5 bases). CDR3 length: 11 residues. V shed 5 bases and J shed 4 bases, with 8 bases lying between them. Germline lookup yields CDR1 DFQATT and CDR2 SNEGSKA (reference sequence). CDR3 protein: CSAWGGYGYTF. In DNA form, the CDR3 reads TGCAGTGCTTGGGGGGGCTATGGCTACACCTTC.

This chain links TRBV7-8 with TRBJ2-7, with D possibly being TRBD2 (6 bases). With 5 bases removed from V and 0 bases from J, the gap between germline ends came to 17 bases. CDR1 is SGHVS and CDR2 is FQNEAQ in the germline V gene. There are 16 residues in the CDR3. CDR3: CASSGPGGGTSYEQYF. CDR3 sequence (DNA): TGTGCCAGCAGCGGACCGGGTGGCGGGACCTCCTACGAGCAGTACTTC. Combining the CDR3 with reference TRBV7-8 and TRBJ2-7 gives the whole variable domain GAGVSQSPRYKVAKRGQDVALRCDPISGHVSLFWYQQALGQGPEFLTYFQNEAQLDKSGLPSDRFFAERPEGSVSTLKIQRTQQEDSAVYLCASSGPGGGTSYEQYFGPGTRLTVT.

The CDR3 here is CAWSVGGILRGDTQYF. CDR3 coding DNA: TGTGCCTGGAGTGTCGGGGGAATACTCCGCGGGGATACGCAGTATTTT. The V call is TRBV30, the J call TRBJ2-3; weak D call: TRBD2 (6 bases). CDR1 GTSNPN and CDR2 SVGIG come from the germline V gene (reference sequence). V lost 0 bases to trimming and J lost 6 bases, with 19 bases between them. This CDR3 contains 16 residues.

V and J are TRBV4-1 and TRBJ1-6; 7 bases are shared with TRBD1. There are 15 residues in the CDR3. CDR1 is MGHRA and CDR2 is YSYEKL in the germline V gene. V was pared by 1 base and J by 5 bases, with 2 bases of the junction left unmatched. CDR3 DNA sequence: TGCGCCAGCAGCCAAGGTACAGGGGATAATTCACCCCTCCACTTT. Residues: CASSQGTGDNSPLHF.

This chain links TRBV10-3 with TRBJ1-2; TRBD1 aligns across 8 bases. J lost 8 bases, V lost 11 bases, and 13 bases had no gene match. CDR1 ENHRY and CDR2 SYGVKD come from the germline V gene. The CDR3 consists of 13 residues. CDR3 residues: CAHGAGGLSGYTF. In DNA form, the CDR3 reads TGTGCCCACGGGGCAGGGGGCCTTTCGGGCTACACCTTC.

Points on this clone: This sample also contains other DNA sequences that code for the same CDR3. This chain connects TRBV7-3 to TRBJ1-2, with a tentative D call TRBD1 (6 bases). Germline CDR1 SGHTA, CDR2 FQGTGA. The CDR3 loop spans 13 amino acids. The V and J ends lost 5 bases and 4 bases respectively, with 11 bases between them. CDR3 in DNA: TGTGCCAGCAGCCCTGGAGGGGGCTATGGCTACACCTTC. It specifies CASSPGGGYGYTF.

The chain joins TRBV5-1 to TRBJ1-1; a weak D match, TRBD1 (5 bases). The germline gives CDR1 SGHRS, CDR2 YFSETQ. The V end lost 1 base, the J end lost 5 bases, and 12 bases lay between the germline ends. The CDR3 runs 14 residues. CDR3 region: CASSLTGGGTEAFF. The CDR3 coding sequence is TGCGCCAGCAGCTTGACCGGGGGTGGGACTGAAGCTTTCTTT.

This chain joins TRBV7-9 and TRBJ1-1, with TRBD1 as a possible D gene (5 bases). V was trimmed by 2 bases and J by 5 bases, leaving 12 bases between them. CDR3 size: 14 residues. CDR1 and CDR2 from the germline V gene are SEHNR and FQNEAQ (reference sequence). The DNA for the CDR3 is TGTGCCAGCAGCTTAAGTATTGGGGGAACTGAAGCTTTCTTT. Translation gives CASSLSIGGTEAFF.

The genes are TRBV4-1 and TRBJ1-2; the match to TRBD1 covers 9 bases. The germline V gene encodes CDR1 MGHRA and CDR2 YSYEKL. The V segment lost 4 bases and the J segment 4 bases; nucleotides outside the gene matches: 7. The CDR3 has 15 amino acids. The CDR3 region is CASSLTGGTRYGYTF. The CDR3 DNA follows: TGCGCCAGCAGCCTTACAGGGGGCACGCGCTATGGCTACACCTTC.

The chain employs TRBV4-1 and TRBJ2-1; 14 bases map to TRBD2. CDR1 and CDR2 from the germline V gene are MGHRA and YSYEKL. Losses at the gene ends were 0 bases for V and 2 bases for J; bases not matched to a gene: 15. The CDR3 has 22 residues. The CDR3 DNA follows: TGCGCCAGCAGCCAAGATCTTAGTTTGCGGACTAGCGGGAGGTTGACCTACAATGAGCAGTTCTTC. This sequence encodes CASSQDLSLRTSGRLTYNEQFF.

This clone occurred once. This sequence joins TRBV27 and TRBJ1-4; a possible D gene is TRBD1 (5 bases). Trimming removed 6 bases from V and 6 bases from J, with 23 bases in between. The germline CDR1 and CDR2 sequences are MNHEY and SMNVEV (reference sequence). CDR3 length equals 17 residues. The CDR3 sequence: CASRSGIIQGGDEKLFF. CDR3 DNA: TGTGCCAGCAGATCTGGGATTATTCAGGGCGGGGATGAAAAACTGTTTTTT.

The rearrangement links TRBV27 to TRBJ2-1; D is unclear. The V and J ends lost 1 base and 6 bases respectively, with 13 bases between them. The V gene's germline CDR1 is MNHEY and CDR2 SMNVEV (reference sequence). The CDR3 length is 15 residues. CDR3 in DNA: TGTGCCAGCAGTTTATTCCAAGCGACGGGCAATGAGCAGTTCTTC. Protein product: CASSLFQATGNEQFF.

In DNA, the CDR3 is TGTGCCACCACGGGACGCAACACAGATACGCAGTATTTT. Protein: CATTGRNTDTQYF. The genes are TRBV24-1 and TRBJ2-3, with D possibly being TRBD1 or TRBD2 (5 bases each). The germline V gene encodes CDR1 KGHDR and CDR2 SFDVKD. Trimming pared 8 bases from V and 2 bases from J, leaving 10 bases between. This CDR3 region has 13 residues.

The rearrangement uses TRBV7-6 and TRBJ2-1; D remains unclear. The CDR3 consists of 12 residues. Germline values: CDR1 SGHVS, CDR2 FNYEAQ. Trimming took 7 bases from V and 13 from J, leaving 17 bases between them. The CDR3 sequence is CASNLQELKQFF. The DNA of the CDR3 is TGTGCCAGCAACCTCCAGGAGCTTAAACAGTTCTTC.

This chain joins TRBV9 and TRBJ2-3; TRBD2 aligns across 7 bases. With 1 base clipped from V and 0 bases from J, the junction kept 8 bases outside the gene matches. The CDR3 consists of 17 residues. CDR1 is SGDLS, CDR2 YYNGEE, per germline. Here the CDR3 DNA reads TGTGCCAGCAGCGTAACGTCGGGCGGGAGAAGCACAGATACGCAGTATTTT. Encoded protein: CASSVTSGGRSTDTQYF.

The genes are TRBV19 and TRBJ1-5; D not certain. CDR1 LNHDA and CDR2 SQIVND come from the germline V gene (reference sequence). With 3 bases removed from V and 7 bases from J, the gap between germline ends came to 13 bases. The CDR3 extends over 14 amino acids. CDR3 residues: CASSIRRTNQPQHF. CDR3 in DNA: TGTGCCAGTAGTATCCGACGGACGAACCAGCCCCAGCATTTT.

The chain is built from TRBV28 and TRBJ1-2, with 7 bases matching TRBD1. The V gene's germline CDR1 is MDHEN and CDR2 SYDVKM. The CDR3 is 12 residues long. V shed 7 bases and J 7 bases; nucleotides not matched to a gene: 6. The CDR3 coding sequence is TGTGCCAGCATCGTCGCAGGGGGTGGCTACACCTTC. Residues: CASIVAGGGYTF.

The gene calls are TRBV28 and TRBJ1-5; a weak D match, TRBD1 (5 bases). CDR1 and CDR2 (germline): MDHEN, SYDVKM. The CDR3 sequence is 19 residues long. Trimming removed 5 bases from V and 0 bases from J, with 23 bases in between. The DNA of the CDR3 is TGTGCCAGCAGTCCTACACGGGACCAGGGATCCTATAGCAATCAGCCCCAGCATTTT. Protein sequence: CASSPTRDQGSYSNQPQHF.

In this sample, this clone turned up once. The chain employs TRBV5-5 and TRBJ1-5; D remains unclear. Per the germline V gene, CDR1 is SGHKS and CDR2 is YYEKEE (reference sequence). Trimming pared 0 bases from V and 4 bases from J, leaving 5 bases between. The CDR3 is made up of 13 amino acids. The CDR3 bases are TGTGCCAGCAGCTTGGCCGCTAATCAGCCCCAGCATTTT. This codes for CASSLAANQPQHF.